This TCR beta chain derives from a study of T-cell memory formation after mild COVID-19 (dated by TCRdb to the early 2020s). In terms of the full investigation: TCR sequence clusters from the two donors were found to be largely donor specific. In a couple of donors, T-cell clones that expanded and contracted after mild COVID-19 were tracked by sequencing TCRalpha and TCRbeta repertoires over time. The cohort was made up of two young adult volunteers, one female and one male, who were previously healthy. The research as a whole found: Contracting CD4+ clones were located mainly in the CM and EM memory subsets, whereas CD8+ clones were found to be enriched in EMRA. Only a couple of mild cases were covered by the study, and larger cohorts that include severe cases with pre-infection samples were considered necessary. Some responding clones were detected in pre-infection memory, which suggested that pre-existing cross-reactive memory T cells had joined the SARS-CoV-2 response. Clones contracting from day 15 to 85 had balanced CD4/CD8 phenotypes, while a second wave expanding from day 15 to 37 was biased towards CD4+. SARS-CoV-2 specificity of the second-wave clones peaking on day 37 was not confirmed.

This clonotype was counted only a few times. Its antigen remains unidentified. Base quality data are lacking; no much larger clone is found one base away. Sequencing was performed on an Illumina NovaSeq 6000. cDNA libraries for TCRalpha and TCRbeta were prepared by 5'RACE using constant-segment primers, with sample barcodes and unique molecular identifiers added. Trizol reagent was used to extract RNA from every sample. Amplification of the libraries took two PCR steps, and the second step added a second sample barcode plus Illumina TruSeq adapters. Sequencing of libraries was performed on an Illumina NovaSeq with 2 x 150 bp paired-end reads. The study's processing was this. With migec v1.2.7, reads were demultiplexed and then collapsed into UMI-guided consensus sequences. Using mixcr v2.1.11, the UMI consensuses were aligned to TRA and TRB V and J templates and assembled into clonotypes. Expanded or contracted clonotypes were those called significant by both edgeR and NoisET, with noise models trained on biological replicates. For edgeR calls, the cutoffs were a false discovery rate-adjusted p below 0.01 and a log2 fold-change threshold of 1. As an exploratory analysis of dynamics, max-normalized trajectories of the 1000 most abundant clonotypes were examined with PCA combined with hierarchical clustering. The CD4 or CD8 phenotype of responding clones was assigned using the separately sequenced CD4+ and CD8+ repertoires. In-frame beta chains were kept once TCRdb had trimmed the public reads at Q25 with fastp and called clones with MiXCR. When rows share a CDR3 protein, they turn into one entry using the most common DNA and genes. TCRdb's processing, not the study's, gives the V and J calls here. The sample contains 550,000 to 700,000 distinct CDR3 sequences, roughly 17% of them found a single time. Around 12% of the sample is held by the ten biggest clonotypes.

Ficoll-Paque density gradient centrifugation was used to isolate PBMCs. CDR1 and CDR2 are drawn from the germline V gene (reference sequence): SEHNR, FQNEAQ. The trim is 5 bases for V and 0 bases for J, with a gap of 12 bases between the germline ends. The cysteine opens and the phenylalanine closes a CDR3 of 15 amino acids. The CDR3 DNA has 45 bases and is translated from base 1. The chain links TRBV7-9 with TRBJ2-3; the D gene is perhaps TRBD1 or TRBD2, as each covers 5 bases. The source of this sequence is an adult woman who had mild COVID-19 (a few samples of this study predate the infection). The sample titles of this study are shuffled in the database, so cell type and time point are left out; the donor was told from shared clones. Specimen: PBMCs or a T cell subset sorted from them (not recorded which). CDR3 sequence: CASSTGTISTDTQYF. The nucleotides read TGTGCCAGCAGCACCGGGACGATTAGCACAGATACGCAGTATTTT.